This T cell receptor (beta chain) was profiled in a study of CD8 T cells in ankylosing spondylitis. Points from the study as a whole: The study identified a TCR beta motif of under 10 highly homologous variants that appeared characteristic of ankylosing spondylitis blood.

This clonotype appeared many times. Its antigen is not identified. CDR1 SGHVS and CDR2 FQNEAQ come from the germline V gene. V gave up 5 bases and J gave up 6 bases; unmatched junction bases: 8. The CDR3 runs to 15 residues. TCRdb reanalysed the 5' RACE reads using MiXCR and keeps one entry per CDR3 protein. The top ten hold approximately 4% of the sample, which has 500,000 or so distinct CDR3 sequences, about 5.2% seen once. The origin of this receptor is a male donor with ankylosing spondylitis. V usage is TRBV7-8 and J usage is TRBJ1-5; 9 bases line up with TRBD1. Material: blood, either unsorted or a sorted T cell fraction (not recorded which). CDR3 sequence (DNA): TGTGCCAGCAGCCCCGGGACAGGGAGATCTCAGCCCCAGCATTTT. Its protein product is CASSPGTGRSQPQHF.